The next 25 T cell receptor beta chains were all read from a single sample in a study of cytomegalovirus exposure and HLA in healthy donors. 13 Jbeta primers and 60 Vbeta primers were used for the PCR. Profiling relied on immunoSEQ multiplex PCR, and the TCRdb table lists in-frame clones only, not all of them. The table lists about 130,000 clones, roughly 80% of them singletons. The sequenced sample consisted of PBMCs. Receptors were obtained from a man younger than 40 in good health and CMV-seronegative.

This chain links TRBV2 with TRBJ2-7; 10 bases fit TRBD2. There are 15 residues in the CDR3. Germline V CDR1 and CDR2: SNHLY, FYNNEI. After removal of 7 bases from V and 0 bases from J, the junction contained 6 bases not matched to a gene. The CDR3 loop reads CASTTSGILSYEQYF. CDR3 DNA: TGTGCCAGCACTACTAGCGGGATACTCTCCTACGAGCAGTACTTC.

The CDR3 nucleotides read TGTGCCAGCAGGGTGACAGGACATAATGAAAAACTGTTTTTT. Protein: CASRVTGHNEKLFF. The chain has TRBV28 and TRBJ1-4, with D tentatively TRBD1 (6 bases). There are 14 residues in the CDR3. Trimming pared 6 bases from V and 4 bases from J, leaving 12 bases between. The V gene's germline CDR1 is MDHEN and CDR2 SYDVKM.

V gene TRBV5-6 combines with J gene TRBJ2-5, with a weak D call TRBD2 (6 bases). The V end was cut by 3 bases, the J end by 2 bases, with 14 bases between. CDR3 length: 15 amino acids. The germline V gene has CDR1 SGHDT and CDR2 YYEEEE. CDR3 sequence: CASSSVARGQETQYF. The CDR3 DNA follows: TGTGCCAGCAGCTCGGTCGCCCGGGGGCAAGAGACCCAGTACTTC.

V is TRBV5-6 and J is TRBJ1-5; tentatively, D is TRBD1 (5 bases). Trimming left V 0 bases short and J 1 base short, with 11 bases between. CDR3 length equals 16 residues. The V gene's germline CDR1 is SGHDT and CDR2 YYEEEE. The CDR3 is CASSLAGKVSNQPQHF. The DNA of the CDR3 is TGTGCCAGCAGCTTGGCAGGGAAGGTGAGCAATCAGCCCCAGCATTTT.

The rearrangement uses TRBV18 and TRBJ2-5; perhaps TRBD1 as D (5 bases). Trimming left V 1 base short and J 5 bases short, with 8 bases between. The CDR3 length is 13 residues. The germline V gene has CDR1 KGHSH and CDR2 LQKENI. CDR3 sequence (DNA): TGTGCCAGCTCACCACAGGGGATGGAGACCCAGTACTTC. Its protein product is CASSPQGMETQYF.

In its sample, this clone was seen many times. This chain connects TRBV4-1 to TRBJ2-1; 9 bases are a match to TRBD2. Germline V gives CDR1 MGHRA, CDR2 YSYEKL. The junction had 8 bases not matched to a gene; V was cut back by 1 base and J by 4 bases. This CDR3 spans 17 amino acids. CDR3 DNA sequence: TGCGCCAGCAGCCAAGGGCCCGCTAGCGGGGTATACAATGAGCAGTTCTTC. It translates to CASSQGPASGVYNEQFF.

The chain joins TRBV28 to TRBJ2-7, with D perhaps TRBD2 (5 bases). The CDR3 is 15 amino acids. V was shortened by 10 bases and J by 3 bases, with 22 bases between the two germline ends. CDR1 MDHEN and CDR2 SYDVKM come from the germline V gene. The CDR3 sequence is CATEGSGIKNYEQYF. The CDR3 DNA sequence: TGTGCCACTGAAGGGAGTGGTATCAAGAACTACGAGCAGTACTTC.

This chain's CDR3 is CASSVDPLAGGYEQYF. For the CDR3, the DNA is TGTGCCAGCAGCGTAGATCCCCTAGCGGGAGGCTACGAGCAGTACTTC. The chain joins TRBV9 to TRBJ2-7; TRBD2 matches 11 bases. The CDR3 contains 16 residues. V shed 0 bases and J 3 bases; nucleotides not matched to a gene: 5. Germline assignment: CDR1 SGDLS and CDR2 YYNGEE.

This chain links TRBV7-9 with TRBJ2-2, with D possibly matching TRBD2 (6 bases). Germline CDR1 is SEHNR and CDR2 is FQNEAQ (reference sequence). Between the trimmed V and J ends, which lost 5 bases and 2 bases, there was a span of 15 bases. The CDR3 runs to 16 residues. CDR3 residues: CASSPLGTPNTGELFF. CDR3 sequence (DNA): TGTGCCAGCAGCCCGCTTGGGACTCCAAACACCGGGGAGCTGTTTTTT.

The chain recombines TRBV5-4 with TRBJ2-5; the match to TRBD2 covers 8 bases. Judging by the DNA end, TRBJ2-7 fits better; the J call may be wrong. Germline-derived CDR1 and CDR2 are SGHNT and YYREEE (reference sequence). This CDR3 has 14 residues. CDR3 nucleotides: TGTGCCAGCAGCCCTCAGCGGGAGTACGGCGAGCAGTACTTC. Its protein product is CASSPQREYGEQYF.

The chain recombines TRBV30 with TRBJ2-3; D is possibly TRBD1 (6 bases). Trimming took 5 bases from V and 9 from J, leaving 12 bases between them. From germline, CDR1 is GTSNPN and CDR2 SVGIG (reference sequence). The CDR3 is made up of 11 amino acids. CDR3 loop: CAWAQGTTQYF. The CDR3 nucleotides are TGTGCCTGGGCACAGGGTACCACGCAGTATTTT. Full variable domain (remainder filled in from reference TRBV30 and TRBJ2-3): SQTIHQWPATLVQPVGSPLSLECTVEGTSNPNLYWYRQAAGRGLQLLFYSVGIGQISSEVPQNLSASRPQDRQFILSSKKLLLSDSGFYLCAWAQGTTQYFGPGTRLTVL.

The J gene is TRBJ2-7, the V gene TRBV28; a possible D gene is TRBD1 (6 bases). The CDR3 runs 14 residues. The germline gives CDR1 MDHEN, CDR2 SYDVKM. The V end was cut by 4 bases, the J end by 4 bases, with 14 bases between. CDR3 amino acids: CASSSPGQGYEQYF. The CDR3 DNA sequence: TGTGCCAGCAGTTCCCCGGGCCAGGGGTACGAGCAGTACTTC.

This chain links TRBV6-5 with TRBJ2-1; TRBD2 matches at 9 bases. Trimming removed 8 bases from V and 6 bases from J; junction bases left unmatched: 11. The length of the CDR3 is 15 residues. The V gene's germline CDR1 is MNHEY and CDR2 SVGAGI. CDR3 residues: CASPPEVAGVNEQFF. In DNA, the CDR3 is TGTGCCAGCCCCCCCGAGGTAGCGGGAGTCAATGAGCAGTTCTTC.

The genes are TRBV4-2 and TRBJ2-7; 12 positions agree with TRBD2. V trimming: 0 bases; J trimming: 4 bases; junction bases outside the gene matches: 7. The germline V gene encodes CDR1 LGHNA and CDR2 YNFKEQ. The CDR3 sequence is 17 residues long. The CDR3 here is CASSQEGLAGGRYEQYF. Written as DNA, the CDR3 is TGTGCCAGCAGCCAAGAGGGGCTAGCGGGAGGGCGGTACGAGCAGTACTTC.

The count of this clone is one. CDR3 bases: TGTGCCAGCAGTTTAGAGGGGGAGTACTATGGCTACACCTTC. Residues: CASSLEGEYYGYTF. This chain connects TRBV28 to TRBJ1-2, with D maybe TRBD1 (6 bases). Germline loops: CDR1 MDHEN, CDR2 SYDVKM. Trimming left V 2 bases short and J 3 bases short, with 10 bases between. The length of the CDR3 is 14 residues.

This clone occurred a few times. V gene TRBV7-6 combines with J gene TRBJ2-3; TRBD2 is a possible D gene (6 bases). Per germline, CDR1 SGHVS and CDR2 FNYEAQ. The CDR3 length is 14 residues. Trimming stripped 5 bases from V and 4 bases from J, with 13 bases between. The CDR3 here is CASSGGWRPDTQYF. For the CDR3, the DNA is TGTGCCAGCAGCGGGGGGTGGAGGCCAGATACGCAGTATTTT.

This clone came up once. The chain has TRBV5-6 and TRBJ2-2; TRBD1 aligns across 8 bases. The junction had 6 bases not matched to a gene; V was cut back by 5 bases and J by 3 bases. The germline V gene has CDR1 SGHDT and CDR2 YYEEEE. CDR3 length: 15 residues. The chain's CDR3 is CASREQDRDTGELFF. CDR3 nucleotides: TGTGCCAGCAGGGAACAGGACAGGGACACCGGGGAGCTGTTTTTT.

This clone has a single count. One junction end disagrees with the germline gene, perhaps due to a read error. The chain uses TRBV30 and TRBJ1-1, with TRBD1 identical over 10 bases. The CDR3 is 12 residues long. Germline CDR1 GTSNPN, CDR2 SVGIG (reference sequence). The CDR3 bases are TGTGCCTGGAAGACAGGGGGCGCGACTCTAGTCTTT. This gives the protein CAWKTGGATLVF.

This sequence joins TRBV6-5 and TRBJ2-5, with 9 bases that match TRBD2. The DNA end favors TRBJ2-7, so the J call may be wrong. The CDR3 has 15 residues. Germline V lookup: CDR1 MNHEY, CDR2 SVGAGI. Here the CDR3 DNA reads TGTGCCAGCAGTTACTCGACTAGCGGTACCTACGAGCAGTACTTC. It is translated as CASSYSTSGTYEQYF.

J is TRBJ2-7 and V is TRBV5-1, with 11 bases aligning to TRBD2. The CDR3 consists of 14 residues. Germline V CDR1 and CDR2: SGHRS, YFSETQ. V lost 0 bases to trimming and J lost 6 bases; unmatched junction nucleotides: 2. The CDR3 region is CASSLGLAGTEQYF. DNA for the CDR3: TGCGCCAGCAGCTTGGGACTAGCGGGGACCGAGCAGTACTTC.

This clone was counted between two and nine times. The V call is TRBV7-2, the J call TRBJ2-3; 10 nucleotides align to TRBD2. The V gene's germline CDR1 is SGHTA and CDR2 FQGNSA. The CDR3 runs 12 residues. The junction had 4 bases not matched to a gene; V was cut back by 7 bases and J by 9 bases. This CDR3 is CASKGLAETQYF. Written as DNA, the CDR3 is TGTGCCAGCAAAGGACTAGCGGAGACGCAGTATTTT.

The rearrangement joins TRBV18 to TRBJ2-3, with D unclear. The CDR3 is 15 residues long. The germline V gene encodes CDR1 KGHSH and CDR2 LQKENI. Deletions cut 3 bases from V and 5 bases from J, with 15 bases between. This CDR3 is CASSPLRNAGDTQYF. The DNA for the CDR3 is TGTGCCAGCTCACCTCTGAGGAACGCCGGAGATACGCAGTATTTT.

V and J are TRBV18 and TRBJ2-7; 7 positions agree with TRBD1. V gave up 1 base and J gave up 3 bases; unmatched junction bases: 3. CDR3 size: 14 residues. Per germline, CDR1 KGHSH and CDR2 LQKENI. The CDR3 sequence: CASSPQGAVYEQYF. The DNA for the CDR3 is TGTGCCAGCTCACCACAGGGGGCTGTCTACGAGCAGTACTTC.

The chain recombines TRBV9 with TRBJ2-5; D perhaps matches TRBD1 (5 bases). This CDR3 is built from 14 residues. The V end was cut by 1 base, the J end by 0 bases, with 7 bases between. The V gene's germline CDR1 is SGDLS and CDR2 YYNGEE. The CDR3 loop is CASSVLGDQETQYF. The CDR3 DNA follows: TGTGCCAGCAGCGTATTAGGGGACCAAGAGACCCAGTACTTC.

The rearrangement links TRBV5-1 to TRBJ2-7, with 12 bases fitting TRBD1. CDR1 is SGHRS, CDR2 YFSETQ, per germline. CDR3 length: 15 amino acids. Trimming removed 4 bases from V and 4 bases from J; junction bases left unmatched: 6. The CDR3 region is CASSPGGQGAYEQYF. The DNA for the CDR3 is TGCGCCAGCAGCCCGGGGGGACAGGGGGCTTACGAGCAGTACTTC.